A selection of T cell receptor beta chains follows, all from one sample in a study of blood T cells in healthy people across ages. TCRdb processed the 5' RACE reads anew with MiXCR; each CDR3 protein has one entry. The sample carries 650,000 to 800,000 distinct CDR3 sequences, around two fifths recorded once. Sequenced: blood. These TCRs come from a man aged 55-75 years in good health. Each CDR3 is given with its conserved first and last residue. The order of the fields is D gene, clone size, J gene, V gene, CDR3 protein, CDR3 DNA. The D gene is left open where the match is weak. Clone size is given for some rows only: seen once, a few or many times, or a class if the clone is expanded.

TRBD1,.,TRBJ2-1,TRBV24-1,CATSDFGQGASEQFF,TGTGCCACCAGTGATTTCGGTCAGGGGGCGAGTGAGCAGTTCTTC
TRBD1,.,TRBJ2-7,TRBV11-2,CASSLGGQDYEQYF,TGTGCCAGCAGCTTGGGGGGACAGGACTACGAGCAGTACTTC
TRBD1,.,TRBJ2-7,TRBV24-1,CATSDPGTGAHNEQYF,TGTGCCACCAGTGATCCCGGGACAGGGGCCCACAATGAGCAGTACTTC
.,.,TRBJ2-3,TRBV4-3,CASSQVFRKGSFSTDTQYF,TGCGCCAGCAGCCAAGTTTTTCGTAAGGGGTCCTTTAGCACAGATACGCAGTATTTT
TRBD2,few,TRBJ2-5,TRBV20-1,CSASAGAEETQYF,TGCAGTGCTTCAGCGGGGGCCGAAGAGACCCAGTACTTC
.,.,TRBJ2-1,TRBV5-5,CAGSLLLQGEQFF,TGTGCCGGCAGCTTGTTGTTACAGGGTGAGCAGTTCTTC
.,.,TRBJ2-2,TRBV30,CAWSVYGFSTGELFF,TGTGCCTGGAGTGTATACGGGTTTAGCACCGGGGAGCTGTTTTTT
TRBD1,.,TRBJ1-1,TRBV18,CASSPRMAGGVLNTEAFF,TGTGCCAGCTCACCACGAATGGCAGGGGGCGTTTTGAACACTGAAGCTTTCTTT
.,.,TRBJ1-6,TRBV20-1,CSARDTKRTVGNSPLHF,TGCAGTGCTAGAGACACAAAAAGGACGGTGGGGAATTCACCCCTCCACTTT
.,.,TRBJ1-1,TRBV7-2,CASSFLGGNMNTEAFF,TGTGCCAGCAGCTTTCTTGGCGGAAACATGAACACTGAAGCTTTCTTT
.,.,TRBJ1-2,TRBV14,CASSQEVQGNGYTF,TGTGCCAGCAGCCAAGAGGTGCAGGGGAATGGCTACACCTTC
TRBD2,.,TRBJ2-5,TRBV3-1,CASSFERLAQETQYF,TGTGCCAGCAGCTTTGAACGACTAGCCCAAGAGACCCAGTACTTC
.,.,TRBJ1-5,TRBV20-1,CSASLRGGQPQHF,TGCAGTGCTAGTCTCAGGGGAGGTCAGCCCCAGCATTTT
TRBD1,.,TRBJ2-5,TRBV28,CASSLLRTGEQQETQYF,TGTGCCAGCAGTTTACTCCGGACAGGGGAACAACAAGAGACCCAGTACTTC
TRBD1,few,TRBJ2-1,TRBV24-1,CATSDQTGGDDEQFF,TGTGCCACCAGTGACCAGACAGGGGGGGACGATGAGCAGTTCTTC
.,.,TRBJ1-4,TRBV5-1,CASSPIGVTNEKLFF,TGCGCCAGCAGCCCAATAGGGGTGACTAATGAAAAACTGTTTTTT
TRBD2,few,TRBJ2-3,TRBV7-2,CASRFSLAGKADTQYF,TGTGCCAGCAGGTTCTCACTAGCGGGGAAGGCAGATACGCAGTATTTT
TRBD2,.,TRBJ2-5,TRBV10-2,CASSETAAKRGGLETQYF,TGCGCCAGCAGTGAGACGGCCGCAAAGCGGGGGGGCTTGGAGACCCAGTACTTC
.,.,TRBJ2-3,TRBV24-1,CATSDFGGDTQYF,TGTGCTACCAGTGATTTTGGGGGAGATACGCAGTATTTT
.,many,TRBJ2-5,TRBV5-6,CASSFGTTGQETQYF,TGTGCCAGCAGCTTCGGGACAACGGGACAAGAGACCCAGTACTTC
.,.,TRBJ2-5,TRBV2,CASSPWGGLQQETQYF,TGTGCCAGCAGTCCCTGGGGCGGTTTACAGCAAGAGACCCAGTACTTC
.,few,TRBJ2-1,TRBV29-1,CSALDSSSYNEQFF,TGCAGCGCCCTGGACTCGAGCTCCTACAATGAGCAGTTCTTC
TRBD1,few,TRBJ2-6,TRBV6-6,CASSYTQGASGANVLTF,TGTGCCAGCAGTTACACTCAGGGGGCCTCTGGGGCCAACGTCCTGACTTTC
TRBD1,.,TRBJ1-1,TRBV12-3/TRBV12-4,CASSRDTGEDTEAFF,TGTGCCAGCAGTCGAGATACAGGGGAGGACACTGAAGCTTTCTTT
TRBD1,.,TRBJ1-6,TRBV3-1,CASSQGQGVSPLHF,TGTGCCAGCAGCCAAGGACAGGGGGTCTCACCCCTCCACTTT
.,few,TRBJ2-5,TRBV6-2/TRBV6-3,CASSPYMENGQETQYF,TGTGCCAGCAGTCCCTATATGGAGAATGGCCAAGAGACCCAGTACTTC
TRBD1,few,TRBJ2-1,TRBV7-9,CASSTSGQLNNEQFF,TGTGCCAGCAGTACCTCGGGACAGTTGAACAATGAGCAGTTCTTC
.,.,TRBJ2-2,TRBV7-3,CASGQRGDTGELFF,TGTGCCAGCGGCCAAAGAGGGGACACCGGGGAGCTGTTTTTT
TRBD1,.,TRBJ2-4,TRBV12-3/TRBV12-4,CASSWTGTSYERYF,TGTGCCAGCAGTTGGACAGGAACTTCCTACGAGCGGTACTTC
.,once,TRBJ2-5,TRBV20-1,CGAGDRKETQYF,TGCGGTGCCGGAGATAGGAAAGAGACCCAGTACTTC
.,.,TRBJ2-1,TRBV7-2,CASSSHGSSSYNEQFF,TGTGCCAGCAGCTCACACGGTTCCAGCTCCTACAATGAGCAGTTCTTC
.,once,TRBJ2-4,TRBV6-2/TRBV6-3,CASSYSGPRSFIQYF,TGTGCCAGCAGTTACTCTGGCCCTCGGTCGTTTATTCAGTACTTC
.,.,TRBJ1-1,TRBV9,CASSVGRATNTEAFF,TGTGCCAGCAGCGTAGGTCGGGCAACGAACACTGAAGCTTTCTTT
.,.,TRBJ2-7,TRBV4-1,CASSQIEGAYEQYF,TGCGCCAGCAGCCAGATAGAGGGAGCCTACGAGCAGTACTTC
.,once,TRBJ2-2,TRBV2,CASSDLTGGTGELFF,TGTGCCAGCAGTGATTTGACAGGAGGAACCGGGGAGCTGTTTTTT
.,.,TRBJ2-4,TRBV25-1,CASSEKDRNIQYF,TGTGCCAGCAGTGAAAAGGATCGGAACATTCAGTACTTC
.,once,TRBJ2-7,TRBV24-1,CATSAGTGWTSNEQYF,TGTGCCACCAGTGCGGGGACCGGCTGGACTTCCAACGAGCAGTACTTC
.,.,TRBJ2-7,TRBV27,CASSPGTHFYEQYF,TGTGCCAGCAGTCCGGGGACTCACTTCTACGAGCAGTACTTC
.,many,TRBJ2-1,TRBV2,CASSEGRVGQFF,TGTGCCAGCAGTGAGGGGCGGGTCGGGCAGTTCTTC
.,.,TRBJ1-1,TRBV20-1,CSARDGGEAFF,TGCAGTGCTAGAGATGGGGGAGAAGCTTTCTTT
.,.,TRBJ1-5,TRBV20-1,CSARDPGRKYQPQHF,TGCAGTGCTAGAGATCCCGGCAGGAAATATCAGCCCCAGCATTTT
TRBD1,.,TRBJ1-2,TRBV20-1,CSARDWRQGQPGYTF,TGCAGTGCTAGAGATTGGAGACAGGGACAACCTGGCTACACCTTC
.,few,TRBJ2-7,TRBV20-1,CSAPEDGRLGYEQYF,TGCAGTGCACCTGAGGACGGTCGTCTCGGGTACGAGCAGTACTTC
.,few,TRBJ2-7,TRBV4-1,CASSQAEGVEYEQYF,TGCGCCAGCAGCCAAGCTGAAGGGGTAGAATACGAGCAGTACTTC
.,few,TRBJ1-1,TRBV6-2/TRBV6-3,CASKDVNTEAFF,TGTGCCAGCAAGGACGTGAACACTGAAGCTTTCTTT
.,.,TRBJ2-5,TRBV11-2,CASSQRRAQETQYF,TGTGCCAGCAGCCAAAGAAGGGCCCAAGAGACCCAGTACTTC
.,once,TRBJ2-5,TRBV6-6,CASSYGTPVAYGQYF,TGTGCCAGCAGTTATGGGACACCTGTGGCCTACGGGCAGTACTTC
.,few,TRBJ2-5,TRBV10-2,CASSELNRGQETQYF,TGCGCCAGCAGCGAGCTGAATAGAGGGCAAGAGACCCAGTACTTC
TRBD2,.,TRBJ2-1,TRBV6-5,CASQTSTYEQFF,TGTGCCAGCCAGACTAGCACTTACGAGCAGTTCTTC
.,.,TRBJ2-3,TRBV25-1,CASSDPGGRGNTDTQYF,TGTGCCAGCAGTGACCCCGGGGGGCGAGGAAACACAGATACGCAGTATTTT
.,.,TRBJ1-1,TRBV5-1,CASSSSAGARVNTEAFF,TGCGCCAGCAGTTCGTCGGCGGGGGCGCGGGTGAACACTGAAGCTTTCTTT
.,.,TRBJ1-4,TRBV20-1,CSATTNRGEKLFF,TGCAGTGCTACCACGAATAGGGGGGAAAAACTGTTTTTT
.,few,TRBJ2-1,TRBV4-3,CASSQERLEVSNEQFF,TGCGCCAGCAGCCAAGAACGCCTAGAGGTGTCCAATGAGCAGTTCTTC